One and the same sample provided the 15 T cell receptor beta chains below, sequenced in a study of technical replicates of blood from several donors. Clones were read by immunoSEQ multiplex PCR, and TCRdb kept only the in-frame ones, dropping some. The data hold tens of thousands of clones, with 95% observed a single time. The sequenced sample consisted of T cells isolated from PBMCs. Receptors originate from a human donor in good health.

CDR3 sequence reads: CASSLLQVFNYGYTF. The CDR3 region has the DNA TGTGCCAGCAGCTTATTACAGGTCTTTAACTATGGCTACACCTTC. The chain is built from TRBV7-9 and TRBJ1-2; the D gene is possibly TRBD1 (5 bases). The CDR3 sequence is 15 residues long. The V end was cut by 2 bases, the J end by 1 base, with 11 bases between. CDR1 SEHNR and CDR2 FQNEAQ come from the germline V gene (reference sequence).

This chain connects TRBV7-9 to TRBJ2-5; a possible D gene is TRBD2 (7 bases). In germline, CDR1 is SEHNR, CDR2 FQNEAQ (reference sequence). With 5 bases removed from V and 4 bases from J, the gap between germline ends came to 11 bases. This CDR3 spans 13 amino acids. In nucleotides, the CDR3 is TGTGCCAGCAGCAGGGGGGGCCTAGAGACCCAGTACTTC. It encodes CASSRGGLETQYF.

This chain connects TRBV5-1 to TRBJ2-3; tentative D call: TRBD1 (6 bases). The CDR3 contains 15 residues. The germline V gene encodes CDR1 SGHRS and CDR2 YFSETQ. Trimming pared 2 bases from V and 0 bases from J, leaving 10 bases between. The DNA of the CDR3 is TGCGCCAGCAGCTTCAGGGGCGGGAGCACAGATACGCAGTATTTT. The encoded protein is CASSFRGGSTDTQYF.

The V gene is TRBV27, the J gene TRBJ2-7; the D gene is possibly TRBD1 (6 bases). This CDR3 has 14 amino acids. The germline V and J ends were trimmed by 6 bases and 2 bases, with 14 bases remaining between them. The germline CDR1 and CDR2 sequences are MNHEY and SMNVEV (reference sequence). The CDR3 spells CASRLGHGTYEQYF. Written as DNA, the CDR3 is TGTGCCAGCAGACTGGGACACGGAACCTACGAGCAGTACTTC.

This chain connects TRBV7-9 to TRBJ2-5; D is unclear. The V end was cut by 4 bases, the J end by 2 bases, with 14 bases between. The CDR3 has 15 amino acids. The germline CDR1 and CDR2 sequences are SEHNR and FQNEAQ (reference sequence). The CDR3 is CASSSHTTLQETQYF. The CDR3 nucleotides are TGTGCCAGCAGCTCACACACGACTCTACAAGAGACCCAGTACTTC. Together with reference TRBV7-9 and TRBJ2-5, the CDR3 gives the full variable domain: DTGVSQNPRHKITKRGQNVTFRCDPISEHNRLYWYRQTLGQGPEFLTYFQNEAQLEKSRLLSDRFSAERPKGSFSTLEIQRTEQGDSAMYLCASSSHTTLQETQYFGPGTRLLVL.

J is TRBJ1-1 and V is TRBV2, with no clear D. CDR3 length: 13 amino acids. The germline V and J ends were trimmed by 2 bases and 11 bases, with 15 bases remaining between them. Germline lookup yields CDR1 SNHLY and CDR2 FYNNEI. The DNA of the CDR3 is TGTGCCAGCAGTGAACGGCTACAGAATGGGGCTTTCTTT. Its protein product is CASSERLQNGAFF.

The rearrangement uses TRBV19 and TRBJ2-1, with 10 bases identical to TRBD2. Per germline, CDR1 LNHDA and CDR2 SQIVND (reference sequence). The V gene end was trimmed by 5 bases and the J gene end by 5 bases; junction bases not matched to a gene: 9. The CDR3 length is 16 residues. This CDR3 is CASSSLAGKTDNEQFF. CDR3 DNA sequence: TGTGCCAGTAGTTCACTAGCGGGAAAGACGGACAATGAGCAGTTCTTC.

This rearrangement joins TRBV7-6 to TRBJ2-5; D ambiguous. The CDR3 sequence is 14 residues long. With 1 base removed from V and 1 base from J, the gap between germline ends came to 7 bases. Germline lookup yields CDR1 SGHVS and CDR2 FNYEAQ. CDR3 DNA: TGTGCCAGCAGCTTAGGAATAGCCCAAGAGACCCAGTACTTC. This gives the protein CASSLGIAQETQYF.

J is TRBJ2-5 and V is TRBV27; a possible D gene is TRBD2 (6 bases). This CDR3 has 18 residues. Germline loops: CDR1 MNHEY, CDR2 SMNVEV (reference sequence). The ends were cut back, 0 bases at V and 0 bases at J, with 17 bases in the middle. Here the CDR3 DNA reads TGTGCCAGCAGTTTATCCCTTCCTGCTGGGGGGAACCAAGAGACCCAGTACTTC. Amino acids: CASSLSLPAGGNQETQYF.

Only a few counts were recorded for this clone. The chain recombines TRBV19 with TRBJ2-7, with D unresolved. The length of the CDR3 is 12 residues. The germline CDR1 and CDR2 sequences are LNHDA and SQIVND (reference sequence). Trimming removed 10 bases at V and 1 base at J, with 11 bases between. CDR3 protein: CATTSGSYEQYF. CDR3 in DNA: TGTGCCACCACGAGTGGTTCCTACGAGCAGTACTTC.

J is TRBJ1-1 and V is TRBV19, with 9 bases fitting TRBD1. The CDR3 covers 15 residues. Trimming cost V 6 bases and J 8 bases; bases outside gene matches: 13. The germline CDR1 and CDR2 sequences are LNHDA and SQIVND (reference sequence). CDR3 nucleotide sequence: TGTGCCAGTAGACCCTTGGGGACAGGGTCCGGAGAAGCTTTCTTT. Translated, it gives CASRPLGTGSGEAFF.

J is TRBJ2-7 and V is TRBV18, with TRBD1 matching 7 bases. Trimming removed 4 bases from V and 5 bases from J; junction bases left unmatched: 8. The CDR3 has 14 residues. Germline V gene lookup returns CDR1 KGHSH and CDR2 LQKENI. DNA for the CDR3: TGTGCCAGCTCACGCGACAGGGCGTTCGACGAGCAGTACTTC. This sequence encodes CASSRDRAFDEQYF.

This clone was counted a single time. The V call is TRBV19, the J call TRBJ2-7, with a possible D match to TRBD1 (6 bases). V lost 8 bases and J 4 bases, leaving 9 bases between the germline ends. The CDR3 covers 11 residues. The germline gives CDR1 LNHDA, CDR2 SQIVND (reference sequence). The CDR3 loop reads CASGQLYEQYF. In DNA, the CDR3 is TGTGCCAGTGGACAGCTATACGAGCAGTACTTC.

The chain carries TRBV25-1 and TRBJ2-3; 10 nucleotides align to TRBD2. Germline-derived CDR1 and CDR2 are MGHDK and SYGVNS. The ends lost 5 bases at V and 6 bases at J; junction bases unmatched: 5. The CDR3 extends over 14 amino acids. Here the CDR3 reads CASSQREGLDTQYF. CDR3 bases: TGTGCCAGCAGTCAGCGGGAGGGCCTGGATACGCAGTATTTT. The full variable domain, completed using reference TRBV25-1 and TRBJ2-3, is EADIYQTPRYLVIGTGKKITLECSQTMGHDKMYWYQQDPGMELHLIHYSYGVNSTEKGDLSSESTVSRIRTEHFPLTLESARPSHTSQYLCASSQREGLDTQYFGPGTRLTVL.

The J gene is TRBJ1-2, the V gene TRBV5-8; 11 bases fit TRBD1. V shed 4 bases, J shed 4 bases, and the junction held 6 bases outside the gene matches. The V gene's germline CDR1 is SGHTS and CDR2 YDEGEE. The CDR3 runs to 15 residues. DNA for the CDR3: TGTGCCAGCAGCCCGGGGACAGGGGGATTCTATGGCTACACCTTC. This translates into CASSPGTGGFYGYTF.